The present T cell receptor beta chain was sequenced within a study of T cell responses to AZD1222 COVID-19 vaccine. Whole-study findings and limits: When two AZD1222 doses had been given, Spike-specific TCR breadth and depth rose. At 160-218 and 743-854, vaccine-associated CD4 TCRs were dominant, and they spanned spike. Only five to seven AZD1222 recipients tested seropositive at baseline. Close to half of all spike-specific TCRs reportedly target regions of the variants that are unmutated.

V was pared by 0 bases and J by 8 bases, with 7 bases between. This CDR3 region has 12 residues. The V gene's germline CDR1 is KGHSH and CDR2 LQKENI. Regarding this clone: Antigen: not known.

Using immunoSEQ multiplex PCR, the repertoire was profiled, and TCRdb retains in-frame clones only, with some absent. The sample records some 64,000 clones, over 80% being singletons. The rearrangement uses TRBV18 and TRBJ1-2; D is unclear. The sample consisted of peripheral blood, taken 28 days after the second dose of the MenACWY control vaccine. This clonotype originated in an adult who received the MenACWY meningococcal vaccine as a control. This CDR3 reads CASSPPDRGYTF. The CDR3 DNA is TGTGCCAGCTCACCACCGGACCGGGGCTACACCTTC.